This T cell receptor beta chain was recovered during a study of early T cells in non-severe SARS-CoV-2 infection. TCRdb redid the calling of the 5' RACE reads with MiXCR, one entry per CDR3 protein. The sample has approximately 27,000 distinct CDR3 sequences, about 5% seen once; the top ten hold 9% to 14%. There are many counts of this clonotype. In germline, CDR1 is MGHDK, CDR2 SYGVNS. The V segment lost 1 base and the J segment 2 bases; nucleotides outside the gene matches: 3. CDR3 size: 15 residues. This receptor was obtained from an adult who was a healthcare worker with PCR-confirmed SARS-CoV-2 infection or an uninfected control (not recorded which). The V call is TRBV25-1, the J call TRBJ2-7; 9 nucleotides match TRBD2. The sequencing input was whole blood. CDR3 nucleotide sequence: TGTGCCAGCAGTGAATCGACTAGCGGCCCCTACGAGCAGTACTTC. Its protein is CASSESTSGPYEQYF.